The 5 T cell receptor beta chains below were found in one sample sequenced in a study of Graves' ophthalmopathy and Graves' hyperthyroidism. RNA transcripts yielded amplified TCR beta CDR3 regions. RT-PCR was first run with HTBI primers, then multiplex PCR in a second round. TCRdb re-called the multiplex PCR reads through MiXCR, storing one row per CDR3 protein. The sample gives over a million distinct CDR3 sequences, less than 45% of which show up once; 11% is in the top ten. Sequenced: peripheral blood or thyroid tissue (not recorded which). The receptor source for this set is an adult man with Graves' hyperthyroidism.

This clonotype was observed a handful of times. The chain links TRBV30 to TRBJ1-5, with D possibly matching TRBD1 (6 bases). V shed 0 bases and J shed 6 bases, with 9 bases lying between them. Germline V gives CDR1 GTSNPN, CDR2 SVGIG (reference sequence). The CDR3 is made up of 13 amino acids. The CDR3 here is CAWSVGGGQPQHF. DNA of the CDR3: TGTGCCTGGAGTGTTGGGGGCGGTCAGCCCCAGCATTTT.

V usage is TRBV4-1 and J usage is TRBJ1-1; D remains ambiguous. Germline CDR1 MGHRA, CDR2 YSYEKL. The CDR3 totals 14 residues. V lost 0 bases, J lost 6 bases, and 11 bases lay in between. The CDR3 is CASSQDPGVPEAFF. The CDR3, as DNA: TGCGCCAGCAGCCAAGATCCGGGTGTCCCTGAAGCTTTCTTT.

At least ten counts were recorded for this clonotype. The chain uses TRBV7-2 and TRBJ2-7; a weak D match, TRBD1 (6 bases). CDR3 size: 13 residues. CDR1 is SGHTA and CDR2 is FQGNSA in the germline V gene. Trimming shortened V by 7 bases and J by 5 bases, and 15 bases separated the two germline ends. CDR3 in DNA: TGTGCCAGCATCCTACAGGGTAGGAACGAGCAGTACTTC. Its protein is CASILQGRNEQYF.

V gene TRBV6-6 combines with J gene TRBJ2-2; perhaps TRBD1 as D (6 bases). This CDR3 has 17 amino acids. The germline CDR1 and CDR2 sequences are MNHNY and SVGAGI (reference sequence). V dropped 6 bases and J dropped 0 bases, with 17 bases sitting between them. This chain's CDR3 is CASSQNSGAPNTGELFF. The CDR3 nucleotides read TGTGCCAGCAGCCAAAACTCAGGGGCTCCGAACACCGGGGAGCTGTTTTTT.

This sequence joins TRBV19 and TRBJ2-5; 7 positions agree with TRBD2. The germline V gene encodes CDR1 LNHDA and CDR2 SQIVND (reference sequence). This CDR3 is 15 amino acids long. J was trimmed by 0 bases and V by 5 bases; bases with no gene match: 6. The CDR3 DNA reads as TGTGCCAGTAGTCTCAACGGGGGGAACCAAGAGACCCAGTACTTC. It yields the protein CASSLNGGNQETQYF.